This is a list of T cell receptor beta chains from one sample in a study of beta chain features in type 1 diabetes. Method: immunoSEQ multiplex PCR; TCRdb's copy keeps in-frame clones and lacks some. This sample has about 150,000 clones, with 10% found just once. Sequences were obtained from central memory CD4+ T cells from blood. The receptors shown here come from a man aged 25 to 45 with type 1 diabetes. CDR3s include the opening cysteine and the closing phenylalanine or tryptophan. A D gene is named only where the DNA matches it firmly. Size is omitted from some rows. Given values are once, few, many or a class for expanded clones.

abundance | d_gene | j_gene | len | v_gene | CDR3aa | CDR3nt
few | NA | TRBJ2-1 | 16 | TRBV10-3 | CAISGQNGGGGNEQFF | TGTGCCATCAGTGGGCAGAACGGAGGGGGAGGGAATGAGCAGTTCTTC
once | TRBD2 | TRBJ2-7 | 12 | TRBV13 | CASSTRTSGRTF | TGTGCCAGCAGCACCCGGACTAGCGGGAGGACCTTC
NA | NA | TRBJ2-7 | 12 | TRBV10-2 | CASSATNYEQYF | TGCGCCAGCAGTGCAACAAACTACGAGCAGTACTTC
NA | TRBD1 | TRBJ1-5 | 15 | TRBV27 | CASSPNRGLDQPQHF | TGTGCCAGCAGTCCCAACAGGGGGCTGGATCAGCCCCAGCATTTT
NA | NA | TRBJ2-7 | 15 | TRBV6-1 | CASWGGGAVSYEQYF | TGTGCCAGTTGGGGTGGGGGCGCGGTGTCCTACGAGCAGTACTTC
NA | TRBD1 | TRBJ1-2 | 13 | TRBV9 | CASNRQGVDGYTF | TGTGCCAGCAACCGACAGGGCGTGGATGGCTACACCTTC
NA | TRBD1 | TRBJ1-1 | 14 | TRBV28 | CASSLGQGYSEAFF | TGTGCCAGCAGTCTGGGACAGGGATACTCTGAAGCTTTCTTT
NA | TRBD1 | TRBJ1-2 | 14 | TRBV7-2 | CASSPGQGNYGYTF | TGTGCCAGCAGCCCGGGACAGGGGAATTATGGCTACACCTTC
few | NA | TRBJ2-7 | 14 | TRBV5-1 | CASSQIQGTGEQYF | TGCGCCAGCAGCCAAATACAGGGTACGGGGGAGCAGTACTTC
NA | NA | TRBJ1-2 | 15 | TRBV4-1 | CASSQPTQQEGGYTF | TGCGCCAGCAGCCAGCCCACTCAACAAGAGGGTGGCTACACCTTC
NA | TRBD1 | TRBJ2-5 | 13 | TRBV7-9 | CASSDRGGETQYF | TGTGCCAGCAGTGACAGGGGGGGAGAGACCCAGTACTTC
few | TRBD2 | TRBJ2-3 | 14 | TRBV9 | CASSVVAGGDTQYF | TGTGCCAGCAGCGTAGTTGCGGGAGGGGATACGCAGTATTTT
few | TRBD1 | TRBJ1-1 | 16 | TRBV18 | CASSPPSAGQGTEAFF | TGTGCCAGCTCACCACCGTCTGCGGGACAGGGCACTGAAGCTTTCTTT
few | NA | TRBJ2-6 | 15 | TRBV28 | CASSLGGSGANVLTF | TGTGCCAGCAGCCTAGGGGGCTCTGGGGCCAACGTCCTGACTTTC
few | TRBD1 | TRBJ1-5 | 13 | TRBV2 | CASSGTGLQPQHF | TGTGCCAGCAGTGGGACAGGGCTGCAGCCCCAGCATTTT
NA | NA | TRBJ2-7 | 13 | TRBV5-1 | CASSFGLAYEQYF | TGCGCCAGCAGCTTTGGACTTGCCTACGAGCAGTACTTC
few | TRBD2 | TRBJ2-7 | 15 | TRBV7-2 | CASSLVELAWYEQYF | TGTGCCAGCAGCTTAGTGGAACTAGCGTGGTACGAGCAGTACTTC
NA | NA | TRBJ2-3 | 14 | TRBV7-2 | CASSLSSSTDTQYF | TGTGCCAGCAGCTTATCCTCTAGCACAGATACGCAGTATTTT
NA | NA | TRBJ2-1 | 15 | TRBV18 | CASSRGQPPDNEQFF | TGTGCCAGCTCGCGAGGTCAGCCGCCGGACAATGAGCAGTTCTTC
many | NA | TRBJ2-2 | 14 | TRBV9 | CASTKQTNTGELFF | TGTGCCAGCACGAAACAGACGAACACCGGGGAGCTGTTTTTT
few | TRBD2 | TRBJ2-7 | 15 | TRBV18 | CASSQGSGRIYEQYF | TGTGCCAGCTCACAGGGTAGCGGGAGAATCTACGAGCAGTACTTC
many | TRBD2 | TRBJ2-4 | 14 | TRBV7-2 | CASSFQALAGGEYF | TGTGCCAGCAGCTTTCAGGCACTAGCGGGAGGGGAGTACTTC